The T cell receptor (beta chain) under discussion was sequenced for a study of blood T cell repertoires in COVID-19. About the study: The cDNA or gDNA used as material had been derived from T cells, B-cell-depleted T cells, or PBMCs.

The data were produced by immunoSEQ multiplex PCR, yet TCRdb's version contains in-frame clones alone and is incomplete. Of about 340,000 clones listed, about 92% are singletons. The participants were between roughly 18 and 100 years old and came from 24 US areas. Losses at the gene ends were 5 bases for V and 3 bases for J; bases not matched to a gene: 8. This CDR3 contains 15 residues. Looked up from germline, CDR1 is MNHEY and CDR2 is SMNVEV (reference sequence). The receptor's source is a woman in her twenties or thirties who had recovered from COVID-19. The source material was PBMCs or T cells enriched from blood (not recorded which). V is TRBV27 and J is TRBJ2-7; 9 bases map to TRBD2. The DNA for the CDR3 is TGTGCCAGCAGTATTCTAGCGGGACCACTCTACGAGCAGTACTTC. Protein product: CASSILAGPLYEQYF.